The clone carrying this T cell receptor (beta chain) is deemed medium-sized. Its antigen is unknown. The V gene lost 3 bases and the J gene lost 6 bases, with 18 bases spanning the gap. This CDR3 is built from 16 residues. Looked up from germline, CDR1 is GTSNPN and CDR2 is SVGIG (reference sequence). This entry comes from a study of T cell repertoires in aging, cancer and after chemotherapy. In the study overall: Clear clonal overlap appeared across healthy donor samples taken over several months to years. Study conclusions and caveats: In cancer patients, declining TCR diversity with age involved lost richness and lost evenness. Median generation probability rose over the chemotherapy interval in each cancer cohort, suggesting rebound thymic output.

The template was genomic DNA from peripheral blood, not RNA. TRB rearrangements spanning V, D and J were amplified using mixed TRB-A/B primers. MiXCR, run by TCRdb on the multiplex PCR reads, gives a single entry per CDR3 protein. The sample shows about 9,600 distinct CDR3 sequences, 25% to 30% of them seen only once. The sequence was collected from a human donor in good health. The chain uses TRBV30 and TRBJ1-6, with D unresolved. The sequenced material came from blood. This chain's CDR3 is CAWRRMAAASNSPLHF. CDR3 bases: TGTGCCTGGAGGAGAATGGCGGCAGCTTCTAATTCACCCCTCCACTTT.